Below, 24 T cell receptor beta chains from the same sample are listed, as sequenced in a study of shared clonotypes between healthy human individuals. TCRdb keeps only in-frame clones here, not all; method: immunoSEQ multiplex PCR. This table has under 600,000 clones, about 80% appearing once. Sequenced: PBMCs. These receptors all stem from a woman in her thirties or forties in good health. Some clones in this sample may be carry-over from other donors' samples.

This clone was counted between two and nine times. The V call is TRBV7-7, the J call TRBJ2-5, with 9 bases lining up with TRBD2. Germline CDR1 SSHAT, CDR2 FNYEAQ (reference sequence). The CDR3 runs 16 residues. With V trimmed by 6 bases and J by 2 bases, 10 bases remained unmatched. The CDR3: CASSKSGTSPQETQYF. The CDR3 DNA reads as TGTGCCAGCAGTAAATCCGGGACTAGCCCGCAAGAGACCCAGTACTTC.

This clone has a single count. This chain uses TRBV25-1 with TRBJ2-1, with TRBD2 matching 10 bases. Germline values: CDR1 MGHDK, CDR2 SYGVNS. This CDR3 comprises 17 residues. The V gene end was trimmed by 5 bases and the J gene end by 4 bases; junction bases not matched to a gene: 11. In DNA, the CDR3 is TGTGCCAGCAGTAAATCGCCCGGGACTAGCGTTTACAATGAGCAGTTCTTC. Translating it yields CASSKSPGTSVYNEQFF.

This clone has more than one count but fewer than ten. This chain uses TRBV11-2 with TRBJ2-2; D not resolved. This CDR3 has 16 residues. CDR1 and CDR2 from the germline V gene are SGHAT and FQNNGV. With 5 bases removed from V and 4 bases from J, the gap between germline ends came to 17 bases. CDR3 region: CASSPKITRGTGELFF. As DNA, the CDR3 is TGTGCCAGCAGCCCCAAGATTACACGAGGCACCGGGGAGCTGTTTTTT.

CDR3 nucleotides: TGCAGTGCTAGAGGGGTAAACACCATATATTTT. Translation gives CSARGVNTIYF. The gene calls are TRBV20-1 and TRBJ1-3, with D unresolved. The length of the CDR3 is 11 residues. Germline CDR1 is DFQATT and CDR2 is SNEGSKA (reference sequence). With 1 base removed from V and 6 bases from J, the gap between germline ends came to 4 bases.

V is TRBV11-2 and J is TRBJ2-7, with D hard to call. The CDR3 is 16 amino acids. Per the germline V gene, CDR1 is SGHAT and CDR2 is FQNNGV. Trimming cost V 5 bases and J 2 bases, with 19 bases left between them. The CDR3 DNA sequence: TGTGCCAGCAGCCCGCTGGAACAGCATCGTACCTACGAGCAGTACTTC. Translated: CASSPLEQHRTYEQYF.

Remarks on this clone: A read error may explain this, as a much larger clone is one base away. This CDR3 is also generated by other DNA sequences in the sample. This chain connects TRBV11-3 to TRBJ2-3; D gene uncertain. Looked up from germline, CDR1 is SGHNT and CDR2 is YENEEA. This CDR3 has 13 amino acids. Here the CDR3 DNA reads TGTGCCAGTAGCTTAAGGTTGGAGGATACGCAGTATTTT. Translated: CASSLRLEDTQYF.

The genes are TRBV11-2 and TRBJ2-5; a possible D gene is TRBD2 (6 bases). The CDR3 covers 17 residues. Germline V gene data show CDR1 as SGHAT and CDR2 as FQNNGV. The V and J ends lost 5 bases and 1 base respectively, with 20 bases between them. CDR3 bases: TGTGCCAGCAGCGCCCGACTAGGGGTGGGATCCCAAGAGACCCAGTACTTC. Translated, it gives CASSARLGVGSQETQYF.

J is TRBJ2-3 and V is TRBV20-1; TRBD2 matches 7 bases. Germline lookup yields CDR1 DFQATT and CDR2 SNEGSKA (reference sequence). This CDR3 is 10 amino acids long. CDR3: CSGRRDTQYF. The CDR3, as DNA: TGCAGCGGGAGGCGCGATACGCAGTATTTT.

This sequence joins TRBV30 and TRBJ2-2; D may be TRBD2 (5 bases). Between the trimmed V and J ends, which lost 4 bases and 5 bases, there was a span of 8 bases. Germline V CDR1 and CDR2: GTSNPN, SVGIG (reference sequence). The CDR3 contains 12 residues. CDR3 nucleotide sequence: TGTGCCTGGAATAGACTAACCGGGGAGCTGTTTTTT. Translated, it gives CAWNRLTGELFF.

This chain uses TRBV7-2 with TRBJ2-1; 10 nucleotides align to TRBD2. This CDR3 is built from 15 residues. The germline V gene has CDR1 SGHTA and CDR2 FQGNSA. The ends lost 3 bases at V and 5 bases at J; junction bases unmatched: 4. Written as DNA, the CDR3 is TGTGCCAGCAGCTTGGGACTAGCGTATAACAATGAGCAGTTCTTC. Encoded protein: CASSLGLAYNNEQFF. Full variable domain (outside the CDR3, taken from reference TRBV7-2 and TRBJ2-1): GAGVSQSPSNKVTEKGKDVELRCDPISGHTALYWYRQSLGQGLEFLIYFQGNSAPDKSGLPSDRFSAERTGGSVSTLTIQRTQQEDSAVYLCASSLGLAYNNEQFFGPGTRLTVL.

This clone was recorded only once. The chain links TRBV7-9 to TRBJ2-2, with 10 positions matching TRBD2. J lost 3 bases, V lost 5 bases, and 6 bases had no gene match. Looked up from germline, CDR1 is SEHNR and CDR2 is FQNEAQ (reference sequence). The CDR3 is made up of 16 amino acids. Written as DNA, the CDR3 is TGTGCCAGCAGCCCAGGGACTAGCGAGGACACCGGGGAGCTGTTTTTT. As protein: CASSPGTSEDTGELFF.

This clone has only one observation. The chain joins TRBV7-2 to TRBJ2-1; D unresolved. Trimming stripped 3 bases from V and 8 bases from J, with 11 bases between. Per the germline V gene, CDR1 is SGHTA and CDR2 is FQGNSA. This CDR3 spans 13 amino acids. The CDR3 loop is CASSFPGHDEQFF. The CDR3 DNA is TGTGCCAGCAGCTTCCCTGGGCACGATGAGCAGTTCTTC.

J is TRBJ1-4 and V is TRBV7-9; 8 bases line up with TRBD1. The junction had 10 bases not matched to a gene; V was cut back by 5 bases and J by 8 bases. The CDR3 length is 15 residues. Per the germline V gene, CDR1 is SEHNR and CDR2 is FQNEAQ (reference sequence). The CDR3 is CASSPGQDPGEKLFF. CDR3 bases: TGTGCCAGCAGCCCGGGACAGGACCCAGGGGAAAAACTGTTTTTT.

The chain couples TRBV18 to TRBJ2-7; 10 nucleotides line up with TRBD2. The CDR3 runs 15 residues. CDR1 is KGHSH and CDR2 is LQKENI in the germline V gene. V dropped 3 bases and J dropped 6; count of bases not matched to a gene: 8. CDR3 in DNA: TGTGCCAGCTCACCGCGAGCGGGAGGGAGGCTCGAGCAGTACTTC. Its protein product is CASSPRAGGRLEQYF.

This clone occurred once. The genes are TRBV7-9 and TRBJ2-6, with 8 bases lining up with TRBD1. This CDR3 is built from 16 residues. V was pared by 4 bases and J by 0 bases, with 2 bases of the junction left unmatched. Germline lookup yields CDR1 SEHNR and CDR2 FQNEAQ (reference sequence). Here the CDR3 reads CASSSTGGSGANVLTF. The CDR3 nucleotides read TGTGCCAGCAGCTCCACAGGGGGCTCTGGGGCCAACGTCCTGACTTTC.

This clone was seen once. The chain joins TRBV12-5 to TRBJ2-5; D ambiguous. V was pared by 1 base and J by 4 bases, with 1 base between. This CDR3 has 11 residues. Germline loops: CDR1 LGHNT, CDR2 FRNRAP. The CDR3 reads CASGLGETQYF. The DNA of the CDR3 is TGTGCTAGTGGTTTGGGAGAGACCCAGTACTTC.

CDR3 DNA: TGTGCCAGCAGCTCCCGACAGCTCCAAGAGACCCAGTACTTC. Protein sequence: CASSSRQLQETQYF. The chain combines TRBV7-8 with TRBJ2-5, with a tentative D call TRBD1 (5 bases). CDR1 is SGHVS, CDR2 FQNEAQ, per germline. This CDR3 has 14 amino acids. The V and J ends lost 4 bases and 1 base respectively, with 10 bases between them.

The DNA for the CDR3 is TGCGCCAGCAGCCAGACTAGCGGGAGGGCCACTGAGCAGTTCTTC. Translating gives CASSQTSGRATEQFF. The rearrangement links TRBV4-3 to TRBJ2-1, with TRBD2 identical over 14 bases. Unmatched junction bases numbered 4, after V lost 3 bases and J lost 9 bases. Germline V lookup: CDR1 LGHNA, CDR2 YSLEER. The CDR3 runs to 15 residues.

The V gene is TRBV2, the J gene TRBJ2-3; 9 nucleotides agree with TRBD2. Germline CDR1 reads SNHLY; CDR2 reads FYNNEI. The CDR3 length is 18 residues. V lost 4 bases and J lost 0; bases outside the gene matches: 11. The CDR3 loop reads CASSGFLAGSTSTDTQYF. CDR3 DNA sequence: TGTGCCAGCAGTGGGTTTCTAGCGGGATCGACTAGCACAGATACGCAGTATTTT.

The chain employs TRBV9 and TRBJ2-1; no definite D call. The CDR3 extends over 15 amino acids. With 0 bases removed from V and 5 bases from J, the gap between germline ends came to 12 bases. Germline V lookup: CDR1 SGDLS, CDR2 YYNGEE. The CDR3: CASSVASFGNNEQFF. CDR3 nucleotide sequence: TGTGCCAGCAGCGTAGCGAGCTTTGGGAACAATGAGCAGTTCTTC.

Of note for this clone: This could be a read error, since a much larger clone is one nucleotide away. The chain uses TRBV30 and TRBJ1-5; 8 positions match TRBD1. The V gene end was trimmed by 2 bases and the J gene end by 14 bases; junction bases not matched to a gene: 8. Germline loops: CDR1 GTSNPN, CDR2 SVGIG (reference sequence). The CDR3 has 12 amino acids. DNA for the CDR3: TGTGCCTGGAGTACCGGGACAGGCCCAGAGCATTTT. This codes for CAWSTGTGPEHF.

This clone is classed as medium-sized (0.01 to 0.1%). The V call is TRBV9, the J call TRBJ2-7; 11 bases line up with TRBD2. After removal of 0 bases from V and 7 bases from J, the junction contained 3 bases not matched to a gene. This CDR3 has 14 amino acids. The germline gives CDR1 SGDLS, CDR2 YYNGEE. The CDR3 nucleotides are TGTGCCAGCAGCGTAGGTAGCGGGAGGGAAGAGCAGTACTTC. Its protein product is CASSVGSGREEQYF.

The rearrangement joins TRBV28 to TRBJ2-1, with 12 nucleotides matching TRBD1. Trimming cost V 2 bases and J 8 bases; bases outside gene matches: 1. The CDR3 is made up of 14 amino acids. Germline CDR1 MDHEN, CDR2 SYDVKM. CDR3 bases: TGTGCCAGCAGTTTAGGGACAGGGGGCGATGAGCAGTTCTTC. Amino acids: CASSLGTGGDEQFF. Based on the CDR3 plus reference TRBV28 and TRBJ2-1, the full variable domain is DVKVTQSSRYLVKRTGEKVFLECVQDMDHENMFWYRQDPGLGLRLIYFSYDVKMKEKGDIPEGYSVSREKKERFSLILESASTNQTSMYLCASSLGTGGDEQFFGPGTRLTVL.

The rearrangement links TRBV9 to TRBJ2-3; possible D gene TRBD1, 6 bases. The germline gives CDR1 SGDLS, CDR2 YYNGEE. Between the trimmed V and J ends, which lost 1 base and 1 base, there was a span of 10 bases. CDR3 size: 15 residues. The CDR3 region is CASSVSTGRTDTQYF. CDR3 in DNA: TGTGCCAGCAGCGTATCGACAGGCCGCACAGATACGCAGTATTTT.